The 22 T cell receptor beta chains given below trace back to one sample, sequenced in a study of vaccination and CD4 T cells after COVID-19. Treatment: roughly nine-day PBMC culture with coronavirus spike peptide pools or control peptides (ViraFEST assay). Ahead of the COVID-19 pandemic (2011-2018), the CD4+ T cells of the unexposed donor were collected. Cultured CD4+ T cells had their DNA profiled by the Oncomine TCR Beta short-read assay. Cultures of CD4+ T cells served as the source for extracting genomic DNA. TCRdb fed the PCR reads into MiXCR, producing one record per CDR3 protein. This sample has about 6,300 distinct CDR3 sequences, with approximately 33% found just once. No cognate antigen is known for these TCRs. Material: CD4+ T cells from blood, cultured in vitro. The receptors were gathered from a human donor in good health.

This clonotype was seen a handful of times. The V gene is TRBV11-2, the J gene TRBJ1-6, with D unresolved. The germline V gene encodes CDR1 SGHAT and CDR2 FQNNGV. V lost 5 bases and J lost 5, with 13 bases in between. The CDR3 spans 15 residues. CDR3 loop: CASSPSGINNSPLHF. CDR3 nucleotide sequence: TGTGCCAGCAGCCCCTCCGGGATCAATAATTCACCCCTCCACTTT.

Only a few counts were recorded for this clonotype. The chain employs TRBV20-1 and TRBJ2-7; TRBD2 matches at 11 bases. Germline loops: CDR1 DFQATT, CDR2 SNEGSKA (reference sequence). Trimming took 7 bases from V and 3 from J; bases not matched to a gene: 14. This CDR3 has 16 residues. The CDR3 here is CSVSGLAAGGLYEQYF. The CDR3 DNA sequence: TGCAGTGTCTCGGGACTAGCGGCCGGAGGCCTCTACGAGCAGTACTTC.

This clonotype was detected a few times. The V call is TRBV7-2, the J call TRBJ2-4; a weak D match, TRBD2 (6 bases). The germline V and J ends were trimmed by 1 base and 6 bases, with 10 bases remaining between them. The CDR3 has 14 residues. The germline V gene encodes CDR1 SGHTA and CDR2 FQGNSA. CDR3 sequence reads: CASSLGAGLNIQYF. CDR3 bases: TGTGCCAGCAGCTTAGGGGCGGGACTAAACATTCAGTACTTC.

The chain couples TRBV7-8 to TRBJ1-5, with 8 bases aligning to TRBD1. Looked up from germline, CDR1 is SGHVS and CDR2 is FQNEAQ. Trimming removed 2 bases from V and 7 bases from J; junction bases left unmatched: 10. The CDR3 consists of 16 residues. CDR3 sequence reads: CASSLIRTGGRQPQHF. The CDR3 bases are TGTGCCAGCAGCTTAATAAGAACAGGGGGTCGACAGCCCCAGCATTTT.

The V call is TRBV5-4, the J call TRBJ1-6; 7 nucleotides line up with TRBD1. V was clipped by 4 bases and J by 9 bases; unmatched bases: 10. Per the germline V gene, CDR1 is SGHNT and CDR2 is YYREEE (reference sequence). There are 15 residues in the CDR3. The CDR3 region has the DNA TGTGCCAGCAGCCGTATCAGGGGGTCTTCTTCACCCCTCCACTTT. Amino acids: CASSRIRGSSSPLHF.

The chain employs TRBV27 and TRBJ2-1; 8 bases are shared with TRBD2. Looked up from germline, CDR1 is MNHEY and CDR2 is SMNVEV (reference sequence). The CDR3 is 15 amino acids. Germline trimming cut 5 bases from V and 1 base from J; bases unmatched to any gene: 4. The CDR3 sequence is CASSVAGQSYNEQFF. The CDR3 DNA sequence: TGTGCCAGCAGTGTAGCGGGGCAATCCTACAATGAGCAGTTCTTC.

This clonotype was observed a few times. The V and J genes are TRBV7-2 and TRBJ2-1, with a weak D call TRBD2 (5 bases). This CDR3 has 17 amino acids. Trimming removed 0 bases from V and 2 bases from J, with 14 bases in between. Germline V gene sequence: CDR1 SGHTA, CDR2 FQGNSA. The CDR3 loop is CASSLAQAAEAYNEQFF. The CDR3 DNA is TGTGCCAGCAGCTTAGCGCAAGCGGCCGAAGCCTACAATGAGCAGTTCTTC.

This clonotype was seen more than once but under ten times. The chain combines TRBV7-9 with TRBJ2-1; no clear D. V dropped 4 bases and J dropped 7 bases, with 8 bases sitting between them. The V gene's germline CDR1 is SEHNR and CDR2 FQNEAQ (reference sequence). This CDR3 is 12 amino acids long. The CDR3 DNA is TGTGCCAGCAGCTCTCAGGTTAATGAGCAGTTCTTC. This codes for CASSSQVNEQFF.

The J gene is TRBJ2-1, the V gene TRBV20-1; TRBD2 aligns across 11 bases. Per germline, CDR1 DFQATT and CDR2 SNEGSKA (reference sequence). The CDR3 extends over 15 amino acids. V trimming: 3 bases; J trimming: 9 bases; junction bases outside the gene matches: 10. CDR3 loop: CSASLTSGSGSEQFF. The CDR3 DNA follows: TGCAGTGCTAGTCTTACTAGCGGGAGCGGTAGTGAGCAGTTCTTC.

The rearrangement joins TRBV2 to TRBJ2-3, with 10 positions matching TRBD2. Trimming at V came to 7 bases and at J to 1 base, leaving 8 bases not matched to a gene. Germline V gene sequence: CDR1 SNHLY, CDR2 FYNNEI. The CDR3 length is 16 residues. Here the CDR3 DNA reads TGTGCCAGCATTGGGCCTAGCGGGGGCGGCACAGATACGCAGTATTTT. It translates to CASIGPSGGGTDTQYF.

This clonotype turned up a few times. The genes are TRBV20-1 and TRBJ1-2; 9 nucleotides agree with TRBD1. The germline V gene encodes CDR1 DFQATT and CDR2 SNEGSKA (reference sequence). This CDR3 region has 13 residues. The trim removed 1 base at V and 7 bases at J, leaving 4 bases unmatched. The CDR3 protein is CSARGTGVGGYTF. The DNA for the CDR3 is TGCAGTGCTAGAGGGACAGGGGTTGGTGGCTACACCTTC.

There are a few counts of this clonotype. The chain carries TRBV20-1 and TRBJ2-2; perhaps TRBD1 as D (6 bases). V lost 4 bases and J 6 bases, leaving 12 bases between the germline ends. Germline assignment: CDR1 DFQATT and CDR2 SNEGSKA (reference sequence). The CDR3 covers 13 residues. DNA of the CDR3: TGCAGTGCTAACAGGGCATCGGCCGGGGAGCTGTTTTTT. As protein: CSANRASAGELFF.

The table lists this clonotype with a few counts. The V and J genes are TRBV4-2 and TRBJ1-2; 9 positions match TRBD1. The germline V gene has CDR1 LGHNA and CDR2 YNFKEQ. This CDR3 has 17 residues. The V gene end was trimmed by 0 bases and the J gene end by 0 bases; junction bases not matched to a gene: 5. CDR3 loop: CASSQEGTGPSNYGYTF. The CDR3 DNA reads TGTGCCAGCAGCCAAGAGGGGACAGGGCCTTCTAACTATGGCTACACCTTC.

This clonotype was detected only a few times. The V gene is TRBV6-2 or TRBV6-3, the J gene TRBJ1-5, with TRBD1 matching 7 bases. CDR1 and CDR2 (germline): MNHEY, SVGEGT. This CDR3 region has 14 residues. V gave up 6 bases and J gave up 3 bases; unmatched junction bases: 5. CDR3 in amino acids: CASRAGTVNQPQHF. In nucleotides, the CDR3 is TGTGCCAGCAGGGCCGGGACAGTCAATCAGCCCCAGCATTTT.

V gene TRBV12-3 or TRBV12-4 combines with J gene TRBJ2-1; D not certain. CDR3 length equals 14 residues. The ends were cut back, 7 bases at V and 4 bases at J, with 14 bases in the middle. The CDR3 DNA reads TGTGCCAGCACCGAGGCTGGACGGTACAATGAGCAGTTCTTC. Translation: CASTEAGRYNEQFF.

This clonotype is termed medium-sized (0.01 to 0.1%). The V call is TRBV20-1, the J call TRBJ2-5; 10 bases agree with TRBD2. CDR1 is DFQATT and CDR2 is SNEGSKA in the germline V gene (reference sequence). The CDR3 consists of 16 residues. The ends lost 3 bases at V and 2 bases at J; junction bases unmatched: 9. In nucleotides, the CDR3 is TGCAGTGCTAGTGATCCAGGACTAGCGGCACAAGAGACCCAGTACTTC. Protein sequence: CSASDPGLAAQETQYF.

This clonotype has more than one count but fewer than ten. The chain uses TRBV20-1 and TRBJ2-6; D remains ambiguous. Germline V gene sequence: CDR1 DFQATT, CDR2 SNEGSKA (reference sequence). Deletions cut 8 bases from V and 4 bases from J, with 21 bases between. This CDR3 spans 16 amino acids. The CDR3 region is CSSQPGLRAGANVLTF. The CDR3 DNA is TGCAGTTCCCAACCCGGGCTACGGGCGGGGGCCAACGTCCTGACTTTC.

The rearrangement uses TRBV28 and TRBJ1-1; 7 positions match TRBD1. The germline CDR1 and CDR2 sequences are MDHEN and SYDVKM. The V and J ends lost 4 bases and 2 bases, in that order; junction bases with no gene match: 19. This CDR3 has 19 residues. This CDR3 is CASSSEVRDSRKGNTEAFF. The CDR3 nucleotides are TGTGCCAGCAGTTCCGAAGTTCGGGACAGCAGAAAAGGCAACACTGAAGCTTTCTTT. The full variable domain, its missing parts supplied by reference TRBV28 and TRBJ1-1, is DVKVTQSSRYLVKRTGEKVFLECVQDMDHENMFWYRQDPGLGLRLIYFSYDVKMKEKGDIPEGYSVSREKKERFSLILESASTNQTSMYLCASSSEVRDSRKGNTEAFFGQGTRLTVV.

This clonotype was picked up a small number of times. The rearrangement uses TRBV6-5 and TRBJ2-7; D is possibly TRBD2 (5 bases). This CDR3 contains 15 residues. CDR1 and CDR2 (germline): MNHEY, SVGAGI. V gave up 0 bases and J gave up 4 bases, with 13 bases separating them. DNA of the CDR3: TGTGCCAGCAGTTACTCGAGGGAGCGCAGATACGAGCAGTACTTC. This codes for CASSYSRERRYEQYF.

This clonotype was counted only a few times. The chain's CDR3 is CASSRADTQYF. In nucleotides, the CDR3 is TGTGCCAGCAGTCGAGCGGATACGCAGTATTTT. The V and J genes are TRBV2 and TRBJ2-3; no firm D call. The CDR3 sequence is 11 residues long. V lost 5 bases and J lost 6, with 6 bases in between. Germline CDR1 SNHLY, CDR2 FYNNEI.

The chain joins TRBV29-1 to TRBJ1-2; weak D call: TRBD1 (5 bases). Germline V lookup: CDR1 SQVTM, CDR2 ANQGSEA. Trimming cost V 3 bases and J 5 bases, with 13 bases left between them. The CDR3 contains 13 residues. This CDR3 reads CSVERGSYYGYTF. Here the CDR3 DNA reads TGCAGCGTTGAGCGGGGGAGTTATTATGGCTACACCTTC. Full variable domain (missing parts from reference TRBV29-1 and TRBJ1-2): SAVISQKPSRDICQRGTSLTIQCQVDSQVTMMFWYRQQPGQSLTLIATANQGSEATYESGFVIDKFPISRPNLTFSTLTVSNMSPEDSSIYLCSVERGSYYGYTFGSGTRLTVV.

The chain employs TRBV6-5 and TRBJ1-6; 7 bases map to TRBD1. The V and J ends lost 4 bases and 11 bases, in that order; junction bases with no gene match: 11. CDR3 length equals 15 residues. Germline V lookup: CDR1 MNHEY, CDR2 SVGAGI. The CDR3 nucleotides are TGTGCCAGCAGTTCCACAGGGGTCTCGAATCCACCCCTCCACTTT. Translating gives CASSSTGVSNPPLHF.